This T cell receptor (beta chain) was observed in a study of cytotoxic CD8 clonotypes in ibrutinib-treated CLL. Study conclusions and caveats: The study found baseline clonality above age-matched healthy donors, tracking circulating CD8+ T-cell counts.

Regarding this clone: Its antigen is unknown.

The CDR3 runs to 13 residues. Germline CDR1 GTSNPN, CDR2 SVGIG (reference sequence). V shed 4 bases and J shed 3 bases, with 12 bases lying between them. The table came from immunoSEQ multiplex PCR; TCRdb's copy has only in-frame clones and leaves some out. The table lists around 77,000 clones, about 84% of them singletons. The clonotype was recovered from a human donor with chronic lymphocytic leukemia. This specimen was PBMCs, taken at disease progression, from a patient treated with ibrutinib. V is TRBV30 and J is TRBJ1-2; no reliable D call. As DNA, the CDR3 is TGTGCCTGGACCCCCTCAGTGCACTATGGCTACACCTTC. Translating gives CAWTPSVHYGYTF. The full variable domain, in which reference TRBV30 and TRBJ1-2 provide the parts outside the CDR3, is SQTIHQWPATLVQPVGSPLSLECTVEGTSNPNLYWYRQAAGRGLQLLFYSVGIGQISSEVPQNLSASRPQDRQFILSSKKLLLSDSGFYLCAWTPSVHYGYTFGSGTRLTVV.